A single sample gave rise to the 17 T cell receptor beta chains below, sequenced in a study of beta chain features in type 1 diabetes listed by TCRdb under 2018. What the work shows at the level of the full study, not this receptor alone: A moderate but significant shortening of TCRB CDR3 length was observed in type 1 diabetes patients in all four CD4+ subsets.

The antigens for these receptors are not known. Libraries came from the immunoSEQ multiplex PCR assay. The High Capacity cDNA Reverse Transcription Kit was used to reverse transcribe all of the isolated RNA, meaning that expressed TCRB transcripts were what got sequenced. Here the immuneACCESS table is served through TCRdb, limited to in-frame sequences with V and J called. Missing clones are a known gap in these copies; in checked studies unresolved V genes cover under half, and the rest lacks a known reason. Within this sample are a few hundred thousand clones, with 9.5% to 10% of them counted one time only. The ten largest make up around 0.66% of the sample. The sample taken for sequencing was central memory CD4+ T cells from blood. These receptors were collected from a man aged 25-40 years with type 1 diabetes.

The rearrangement joins TRBV5-6 to TRBJ2-7; D is perhaps TRBD2 (6 bases). Trimming took 2 bases from V and 5 from J, leaving 14 bases between them. From germline, CDR1 is SGHDT and CDR2 YYEEEE. CDR3 length equals 14 residues. The CDR3 coding sequence is TGTGCCAGCAGCTTTCGGGGGAGTGGAAACGAGCAGTACTTC. Translating gives CASSFRGSGNEQYF.

This sequence joins TRBV7-2 and TRBJ1-2; 7 bases align to TRBD1. Germline CDR1 reads SGHTA; CDR2 reads FQGNSA. V was pared by 1 base and J by 4 bases, with 6 bases of the junction left unmatched. CDR3 length: 15 residues. The CDR3 sequence is CASSLGQGDFYGYTF. The CDR3 DNA sequence: TGTGCCAGCAGCTTAGGGCAGGGGGATTTCTATGGCTACACCTTC.

V usage is TRBV7-2 and J usage is TRBJ1-2; D is uncertain. Trimming removed 5 bases at V and 3 bases at J, with 13 bases between. The CDR3 consists of 14 residues. Germline V CDR1 and CDR2: SGHTA, FQGNSA. This CDR3 is CASSQSDSHYGYTF. The CDR3 DNA is TGTGCCAGCAGCCAAAGTGATTCGCACTATGGCTACACCTTC. Using reference TRBV7-2 and TRBJ1-2 for the parts outside the CDR3, the full variable domain is GAGVSQSPSNKVTEKGKDVELRCDPISGHTALYWYRQSLGQGLEFLIYFQGNSAPDKSGLPSDRFSAERTGGSVSTLTIQRTQQEDSAVYLCASSQSDSHYGYTFGSGTRLTVV.

This clone was observed a handful of times. This CDR3 is also generated by other DNA sequences in the sample. This chain connects TRBV5-1 to TRBJ2-3; unclear D gene. The CDR3 loop spans 14 amino acids. The V gene's germline CDR1 is SGHRS and CDR2 YFSETQ. V was shortened by 5 bases and J by 0 bases, with 10 bases between the two germline ends. CDR3 coding DNA: TGCGCCAGCAGTGTAGGCACTAGCACAGATACGCAGTATTTT. Translating gives CASSVGTSTDTQYF.

This clone was seen only a few times. V usage is TRBV7-2 and J usage is TRBJ2-5; D gene unclear. Looked up from germline, CDR1 is SGHTA and CDR2 is FQGNSA. Trimming stripped 1 base from V and 2 bases from J, with 14 bases between. The CDR3 spans 16 residues. This chain's CDR3 is CASSLGHSNVQETQYF. The CDR3 nucleotides are TGTGCCAGCAGCTTAGGTCACAGCAACGTTCAAGAGACCCAGTACTTC.

This clone was seen a few times. V is TRBV28 and J is TRBJ2-7, with TRBD1 identical over 10 bases. Germline CDR1 reads MDHEN; CDR2 reads SYDVKM. The CDR3 is 16 residues long. V trimming: 6 bases; J trimming: 1 base; junction bases outside the gene matches: 9. CDR3 nucleotides: TGTGCCAGCAGGTCTACGGGACAGGGGATGTCCTACGAGCAGTACTTC. This translates into CASRSTGQGMSYEQYF.

This rearrangement joins TRBV7-2 to TRBJ2-5; D may be TRBD2 (5 bases). The V gene's germline CDR1 is SGHTA and CDR2 FQGNSA. Trimming shortened V by 5 bases and J by 4 bases, and 17 bases separated the two germline ends. This CDR3 contains 15 residues. For the CDR3, the DNA is TGTGCCAGCAGCCCTCGATCTAGTGCGGGAGAGACCCAGTACTTC. This gives the protein CASSPRSSAGETQYF. Filled out from reference TRBV7-2 and TRBJ2-5, the complete variable domain reads GAGVSQSPSNKVTEKGKDVELRCDPISGHTALYWYRQSLGQGLEFLIYFQGNSAPDKSGLPSDRFSAERTGGSVSTLTIQRTQQEDSAVYLCASSPRSSAGETQYFGPGTRLLVL.

This clone appeared a few times. The rearrangement joins TRBV10-3 to TRBJ2-3; a weak D match, TRBD1 (5 bases). Germline V lookup: CDR1 ENHRY, CDR2 SYGVKD. CDR3 length: 14 residues. V was shortened by 10 bases and J by 4 bases, with 18 bases between the two germline ends. CDR3 in amino acids: CATLSSRGSDTQYF. In DNA, the CDR3 is TGTGCCACCCTTTCATCAAGGGGCTCAGATACGCAGTATTTT.

This clone was counted at least ten times. CDR3 sequence: CASSSSLVYRNTEQFF. CDR3 coding DNA: TGTGCCAGCAGCTCCTCTTTGGTTTATCGTAATACTGAGCAGTTCTTC. The chain carries TRBV7-2 and TRBJ2-1, with unresolved D. Deletions cut 4 bases from V and 9 bases from J, with 22 bases between. This CDR3 spans 16 amino acids. Germline V lookup: CDR1 SGHTA, CDR2 FQGNSA. Full variable domain (remainder filled in from reference TRBV7-2 and TRBJ2-1): GAGVSQSPSNKVTEKGKDVELRCDPISGHTALYWYRQSLGQGLEFLIYFQGNSAPDKSGLPSDRFSAERTGGSVSTLTIQRTQQEDSAVYLCASSSSLVYRNTEQFFGPGTRLTVL.

This clone occurred a few times. This chain links TRBV10-3 with TRBJ2-2; TRBD1 might be the D (6 bases). The CDR3 spans 14 residues. The ends were cut back, 0 bases at V and 6 bases at J, with 8 bases in the middle. Germline V lookup: CDR1 ENHRY, CDR2 SYGVKD. CDR3 sequence (DNA): TGTGCCATCAGTGAGTCGGGACATCCCGGGGAGCTGTTTTTT. The encoded protein is CAISESGHPGELFF.

This clone occurred a few times. The rearrangement joins TRBV10-3 to TRBJ2-1, with TRBD2 as a possible D gene (6 bases). The CDR3 is 14 residues long. Trimming took 5 bases from V and 3 from J, leaving 11 bases between them. Looked up from germline, CDR1 is ENHRY and CDR2 is SYGVKD. CDR3 nucleotides: TGTGCCATCAGTAGCGGAGGGGTCTACAATGAGCAGTTCTTC. Translated, it gives CAISSGGVYNEQFF.

This clone was observed at least ten times. The rearrangement links TRBV2 to TRBJ2-1, with 7 bases fitting TRBD1. V dropped 5 bases and J dropped 2; count of bases not matched to a gene: 6. The CDR3 has 15 residues. Germline-derived CDR1 and CDR2 are SNHLY and FYNNEI. This CDR3 is CASSSTGRTYNEQFF. The DNA of the CDR3 is TGTGCCAGCAGTTCGACAGGGCGTACCTACAATGAGCAGTTCTTC.

This clone was picked up many times. In the same sample, other DNA sequences code for this CDR3. The chain links TRBV7-6 to TRBJ2-5; unclear D gene. There are 11 residues in the CDR3. Germline V lookup: CDR1 SGHVS, CDR2 FNYEAQ. Trimming cost V 5 bases and J 5 bases, with 6 bases left between them. CDR3 sequence (DNA): TGTGCCAGCAGCAGGCAGGAGACCCAGTACTTC. Translated: CASSRQETQYF.

This clone was counted between two and nine times. The chain combines TRBV7-9 with TRBJ1-2, with 8 nucleotides matching TRBD1. CDR1 is SEHNR and CDR2 is FQNEAQ in the germline V gene (reference sequence). The junction had 5 bases not matched to a gene; V was cut back by 5 bases and J by 6 bases. This CDR3 region has 13 residues. CDR3 sequence: CASSRDRGDGYTF. In DNA form, the CDR3 reads TGTGCCAGCAGCCGAGACAGGGGCGATGGCTACACCTTC.

In this sample, this clone turned up a few times. The chain joins TRBV2 to TRBJ1-2, with a possible D match to TRBD1 (6 bases). CDR3 length: 16 amino acids. With 2 bases removed from V and 7 bases from J, the gap between germline ends came to 20 bases. Germline V gives CDR1 SNHLY, CDR2 FYNNEI. The CDR3 region is CASSENREASLGGYTF. CDR3 DNA sequence: TGTGCCAGCAGTGAAAACAGGGAGGCCTCGTTGGGTGGCTACACCTTC.

This chain uses TRBV6-6 with TRBJ2-7; D is unresolved. The CDR3 runs to 11 residues. Per the germline V gene, CDR1 is MNHNY and CDR2 is SVGAGI (reference sequence). V gave up 6 bases and J gave up 9 bases, with 12 bases separating them. The CDR3 nucleotides are TGTGCCAGCAGCCCCGACCAGAGGCAGTACTTC. Its protein is CASSPDQRQYF.

The CDR3 reads CASSYQLAGTDTQYF. CDR3 DNA: TGTGCCAGCAGTTACCAACTAGCGGGCACAGATACGCAGTATTTT. The chain uses TRBV6-5 and TRBJ2-3, with TRBD2 matching over 8 bases. J was trimmed by 1 base and V by 2 bases; bases with no gene match: 2. The germline gives CDR1 MNHEY, CDR2 SVGAGI. The CDR3 covers 15 residues.